The 28 T cell receptor beta chains below were found in one sample sequenced in a study of CD8+CD57+ T cells in acquired aplastic anemia. CDR3 and TCR beta VDJ profiling relied on a genomic DNA template. TCRdb called the reads again in MiXCR, with one record for every CDR3 protein. Seen here are around 500,000 distinct CDR3 sequences, approximately 33% observed once, and the top ten hold less than 0.85%. CD8+CD57+ cell expansion had been shown by flow cytometry in patients chosen for sequencing. Sequenced input: sorted CD4+, CD8+, or CD8+CD57+ T cells (not recorded which) from PBMCs. These receptor sequences come from a human donor with aplastic anemia.

A note on this clonotype: It may be a read error: a sequence one base away is much more abundant. The CDR3 carries no conserved terminal phenylalanine or tryptophan, so it likely arises from a read error. V usage is TRBV20-1 and J usage is TRBJ2-7; 8 bases are a match to TRBD2. This CDR3 contains 13 residues. The V gene end was trimmed by 6 bases and the J gene end by 3 bases; junction bases not matched to a gene: 7. Germline values: CDR1 DFQATT, CDR2 SNEGSKA (reference sequence). The CDR3 loop is CSAEPGLDYEQYL. CDR3 sequence (DNA): TGCAGTGCGGAACCGGGACTAGACTACGAGCAGTACCTC.

The rearrangement links TRBV6-1 to TRBJ2-3, with D maybe TRBD1 (5 bases). The CDR3 is 15 residues long. The germline CDR1 and CDR2 sequences are MNHNS and SASEGT. V was clipped by 6 bases and J by 0 bases, with 13 bases between them. CDR3 residues: CASSRDFTSTDTQYF. In DNA, the CDR3 is TGTGCCAGCAGCAGGGATTTTACTAGCACAGATACGCAGTATTTT.

Ten or more counts support this clonotype. The V and J genes are TRBV19 and TRBJ1-2, with 7 bases lining up with TRBD1. Germline CDR1 is LNHDA and CDR2 is SQIVND (reference sequence). Losses at the gene ends were 8 bases for V and 4 bases for J; bases not matched to a gene: 4. The CDR3 length is 12 residues. The CDR3 nucleotides read TGTGCCAGTGCTGACAGGGCCTATGGCTACACCTTC. Its translation is CASADRAYGYTF. Supplemented by reference TRBV19 and TRBJ1-2, the full variable domain reads DGGITQSPKYLFRKEGQNVTLSCEQNLNHDAMYWYRQDPGQGLRLIYYSQIVNDFQKGDIAEGYSVSREKKESFPLTVTSAQKNPTAFYLCASADRAYGYTFGSGTRLTVV.

The CDR3 DNA follows: TGTGCCACCAGCAGAGGGGGGACAGAGACCCAGTACTTC. Protein sequence: CATSRGGTETQYF. The chain employs TRBV15 and TRBJ2-5; D is possibly TRBD1 or TRBD2 (5 bases each). The CDR3 totals 13 residues. CDR1 is LNHNV and CDR2 is YYDKDF in the germline V gene (reference sequence). V lost 1 base, J lost 4 bases, and 7 bases lay in between.

The CDR3 DNA sequence: TGCGCCAGCAGATTAGCGGGGGAACACAATGAGCAGTTCTTC. Protein sequence: CASRLAGEHNEQFF. The chain links TRBV10-2 to TRBJ2-1; 9 nucleotides match TRBD2. The CDR3 is made up of 14 amino acids. CDR1 and CDR2 from the germline V gene are WSHSY and SAAADI. V gave up 6 bases and J gave up 5 bases; unmatched junction bases: 5.

This chain joins TRBV3-1 and TRBJ2-7, with 10 nucleotides matching TRBD2. CDR3 length: 14 residues. J was trimmed by 2 bases and V by 9 bases; bases with no gene match: 7. Germline V lookup: CDR1 LGHDT, CDR2 YNNKEL (reference sequence). CDR3 sequence reads: CASKAGGATYEQYF. The DNA of the CDR3 is TGTGCCAGTAAAGCGGGAGGGGCTACCTACGAGCAGTACTTC.

This clonotype was detected many times. The chain is built from TRBV19 and TRBJ1-2; D ambiguous. The CDR3 is made up of 15 amino acids. Germline V gene data show CDR1 as LNHDA and CDR2 as SQIVND (reference sequence). Trimming left V 5 bases short and J 4 bases short, with 17 bases between. CDR3 coding DNA: TGTGCCAGTAGTCGGTTAGAGGGAGGGCCCTATGGCTACACCTTC. Its protein is CASSRLEGGPYGYTF.

The chain couples TRBV20-1 to TRBJ2-3; 7 positions agree with TRBD1. Per the germline V gene, CDR1 is DFQATT and CDR2 is SNEGSKA (reference sequence). Unmatched junction bases numbered 6, after V lost 7 bases and J lost 2 bases. CDR3 length equals 13 residues. CDR3 in DNA: TGCAGTGAATCGACAGGGAACACAGATACGCAGTATTTT. Translated, it gives CSESTGNTDTQYF.

Worth noting for this clonotype: This sequence may be a read error, since a much larger clone differs from it by one base. The genes are TRBV25-1 and TRBJ2-7; TRBD2 might be the D (5 bases). V lost 6 bases and J lost 4, with 16 bases in between. Germline V gene data show CDR1 as MGHDK and CDR2 as SYGVNS. This CDR3 is 14 amino acids long. Here the CDR3 DNA reads TGTGCCAGCAGCGTAGGATCGGAGGAGTACGAGCAGTACTTC. It codes for CASSVGSEEYEQYF.

Many counts were recorded for this clonotype. This chain links TRBV4-3 with TRBJ1-6; possible D gene TRBD1, 5 bases. The germline V and J ends were trimmed by 5 bases and 5 bases, with 13 bases remaining between them. The CDR3 is made up of 15 amino acids. Germline CDR1 and CDR2: LGHNA and YSLEER. This CDR3 is CASSSMGGNNSPLHF. The CDR3 region has the DNA TGCGCCAGCAGCTCAATGGGGGGGAATAATTCACCCCTCCACTTT.

This clonotype was counted at least ten times. J is TRBJ2-7 and V is TRBV7-2; TRBD1 agrees at 8 bases. Losses at the gene ends were 4 bases for V and 1 base for J; bases not matched to a gene: 6. Germline V gives CDR1 SGHTA, CDR2 FQGNSA. The CDR3 extends over 15 amino acids. CDR3 in amino acids: CASSSRDRPSYEQYF. The CDR3 DNA is TGTGCCAGCAGCTCTCGGGACAGGCCATCCTACGAGCAGTACTTC.

This clonotype was seen only a few times. The chain is built from TRBV5-1 and TRBJ2-7, with no clear D. Per germline, CDR1 SGHRS and CDR2 YFSETQ. This CDR3 is 14 amino acids long. The V end lost 0 bases, the J end lost 0 bases, and 7 bases lay between the germline ends. CDR3: CASSLDSLSYEQYF. DNA of the CDR3: TGCGCCAGCAGCTTGGATAGCCTCTCCTACGAGCAGTACTTC. Complete variable domain (other parts from reference TRBV5-1 and TRBJ2-7): KAGVTQTPRYLIKTRGQQVTLSCSPISGHRSVSWYQQTPGQGLQFLFEYFSETQRNKGNFPGRFSGRQFSNSRSEMNVSTLELGDSALYLCASSLDSLSYEQYFGPGTRLTVT.

With respect to this clonotype: As the CDR3 is not closed by the conserved phenylalanine or tryptophan, this likely results from a read error. The genes are TRBV25-1 and TRBJ1-1, with D possibly being TRBD1 (5 bases). The ends were cut back, 2 bases at V and 1 base at J, with 8 bases in the middle. The CDR3 extends over 14 amino acids. The germline CDR1 and CDR2 sequences are MGHDK and SYGVNS. The CDR3 bases are TGTGCCAGCAGTGAAGCGGGACCGAACACTGAAGCTTTCTCT. It is translated as CASSEAGPNTEAFS.

The chain employs TRBV19 and TRBJ1-1; TRBD1 might be the D (6 bases). The V end was cut by 0 bases, the J end by 8 bases, with 10 bases between. CDR1 is LNHDA, CDR2 SQIVND, per germline (reference sequence). The CDR3 consists of 13 residues. The CDR3 loop reads CASSIDRGAEAFF. CDR3 in DNA: TGTGCCAGTAGTATAGATCGGGGGGCCGAAGCTTTCTTT.

In this sample, this clonotype turned up many times. V usage is TRBV25-1 and J usage is TRBJ1-1; D remains unclear. The CDR3 is 12 residues long. Looked up from germline, CDR1 is MGHDK and CDR2 is SYGVNS. V was cut by 3 bases and J by 7 bases, with 9 bases left in between. The CDR3 DNA follows: TGTGCCAGCAGTGATCAGAGACGTGAAGCTTTCTTT. Translation gives CASSDQRREAFF.

The table lists this clonotype with many counts. The CDR3 bases are TGCAGTGCTACCGACGTAGGGGATTATAGCAATCAGCCCCAGCATTTT. This sequence encodes CSATDVGDYSNQPQHF. The genes are TRBV20-1 and TRBJ1-5, with D possibly TRBD1 on 5 matching bases. There are 16 residues in the CDR3. V was pared by 4 bases and J by 0 bases, with 16 bases between. The germline gives CDR1 DFQATT, CDR2 SNEGSKA (reference sequence).

This clonotype was found a few times. The rearrangement uses TRBV7-3 and TRBJ2-7, with 11 positions matching TRBD2. V lost 4 bases to trimming and J lost 4 bases; unmatched junction nucleotides: 12. The length of the CDR3 is 17 residues. Germline values: CDR1 SGHTA, CDR2 FQGTGA. The CDR3 DNA is TGTGCCAGCAGCTCATCCCGTGGGACTAGCGGAGAATACGAGCAGTACTTC. Translation: CASSSSRGTSGEYEQYF.

This clonotype has at least ten counts. This chain joins TRBV6-6 and TRBJ1-5, with D uncertain. The CDR3 is 13 residues long. CDR1 is MNHNY and CDR2 is SVGAGI in the germline V gene (reference sequence). Trimming took off 1 base at V and 2 bases at J, with 3 bases between the two ends. DNA for the CDR3: TGTGCCAGCAGTTACTTGGGCAATCAGCCCCAGCATTTT. Amino acids: CASSYLGNQPQHF.

This chain uses TRBV18 with TRBJ1-5; perhaps TRBD1 as D (5 bases). The germline CDR1 and CDR2 sequences are KGHSH and LQKENI. The CDR3 covers 14 residues. Trimming cost V 6 bases and J 3 bases, with 12 bases left between them. This chain's CDR3 is CASSPYRLNQPQHF. The DNA for the CDR3 is TGTGCCAGCTCGCCGTACAGGCTCAATCAGCCCCAGCATTTT.

This clonotype was recorded many times. The V gene is TRBV20-1, the J gene TRBJ2-7; a possible D gene is TRBD2 (5 bases). CDR1 and CDR2 from the germline V gene are DFQATT and SNEGSKA (reference sequence). The CDR3 totals 15 residues. V lost 2 bases and J lost 2, with 16 bases in between. CDR3 DNA sequence: TGCAGTGCTAGAAAAGCGGCAGGCGAAGCCTACGAGCAGTACTTC. It specifies CSARKAAGEAYEQYF.

The chain has TRBV19 and TRBJ2-1, with 9 bases lining up with TRBD2. The CDR3 contains 15 residues. Germline lookup yields CDR1 LNHDA and CDR2 SQIVND (reference sequence). The ends lost 9 bases at V and 1 base at J; junction bases unmatched: 7. The CDR3 DNA is TGTGCCAGCAGTGGTAGCGGGGGTTCCTACAATGAGCAGTTCTTC. It specifies CASSGSGGSYNEQFF.

This clonotype was observed many times. V is TRBV19 and J is TRBJ1-2; D uncertain. V was trimmed by 6 bases and J by 2 bases, leaving 7 bases between them. The CDR3 has 12 residues. Germline V gene lookup returns CDR1 LNHDA and CDR2 SQIVND (reference sequence). The CDR3, as DNA: TGTGCCAGTAGCCGTACAAACTATGGCTACACCTTC. It is translated as CASSRTNYGYTF.

The rearrangement uses TRBV10-3 and TRBJ2-7; TRBD2 aligns across 11 bases. The CDR3 runs 14 residues. The germline V gene encodes CDR1 ENHRY and CDR2 SYGVKD. V was pared by 7 bases and J by 5 bases, with 7 bases of the junction left unmatched. The CDR3 sequence is CAITKTSGGHEQYF. Here the CDR3 DNA reads TGTGCCATCACCAAAACTAGCGGGGGACACGAGCAGTACTTC.

This clonotype has only a few counts. The chain carries TRBV6-5 and TRBJ2-1; perhaps TRBD2 as D (6 bases). The germline V and J ends were trimmed by 2 bases and 7 bases, with 15 bases remaining between them. Germline CDR1 is MNHEY and CDR2 is SVGAGI. The CDR3 spans 15 residues. In DNA form, the CDR3 reads TGTGCCAGCAGTTACGTTGTACTAGCAGCTAATGAGCAGTTCTTC. Protein sequence: CASSYVVLAANEQFF.

This clonotype was seen more than once but under ten times. V usage is TRBV11-1 and J usage is TRBJ2-1, with 9 bases lining up with TRBD1. Germline V lookup: CDR1 SGHAT, CDR2 FQDESV (reference sequence). J gave up 9 bases and V 3 bases, and 6 bases lay outside the gene matches. The CDR3 extends over 14 amino acids. The CDR3 DNA sequence: TGTGCCAGCAGCTTGAGGGACAGGGTGCCTGAGCAGTTCTTC. Translating gives CASSLRDRVPEQFF.

A word on this clonotype: This may stem from a read error, because a much larger clone lies one nucleotide away. The rearrangement uses TRBV10-2 and TRBJ1-1, with D possibly matching TRBD1 (5 bases). There are 15 residues in the CDR3. Germline V CDR1 and CDR2: WSHSY, SAAADI. The CDR3 bases are TGTGCCAGTAGTCCCTCCGGGACTGTGAACACTGGAGCTTTCTTT. Translated: CASSPSGTVNTGAFF.

This clonotype was counted a few times. This chain links TRBV4-1 with TRBJ1-6; D unresolved. This CDR3 has 16 residues. V lost 0 bases, J lost 2 bases, and 8 bases lay in between. From germline, CDR1 is MGHRA and CDR2 YSYEKL. In DNA, the CDR3 is TGCGCCAGCAGCCAAGAAGGCCGGGCCTATAATTCACCCCTCCACTTT. Amino acids: CASSQEGRAYNSPLHF.

This clonotype was observed at least ten times. V usage is TRBV2 and J usage is TRBJ1-5; no reliable D call. The CDR3 runs to 12 residues. Germline loops: CDR1 SNHLY, CDR2 FYNNEI. V was cut by 8 bases and J by 7 bases, with 12 bases left in between. This chain's CDR3 is CASSEPVQPQHF. In DNA, the CDR3 is TGTGCCAGCTCCGAACCGGTACAGCCCCAGCATTTT.